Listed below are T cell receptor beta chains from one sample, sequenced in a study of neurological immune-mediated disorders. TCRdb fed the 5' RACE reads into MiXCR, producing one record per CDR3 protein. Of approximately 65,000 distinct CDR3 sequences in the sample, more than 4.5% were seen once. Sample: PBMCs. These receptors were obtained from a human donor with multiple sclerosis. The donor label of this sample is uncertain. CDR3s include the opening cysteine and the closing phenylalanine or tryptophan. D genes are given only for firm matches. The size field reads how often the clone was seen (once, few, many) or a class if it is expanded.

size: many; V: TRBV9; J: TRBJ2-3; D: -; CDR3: CASSVATRDTQYF; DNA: TGTGCCAGCAGCGTAGCCACAAGGGATACGCAGTATTTT
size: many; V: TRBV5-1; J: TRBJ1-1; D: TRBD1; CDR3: CASSLEGPYRGFITEAFF; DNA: TGCGCCAGCAGCTTGGAAGGCCCCTACAGGGGTTTTATAACTGAAGCTTTCTTT
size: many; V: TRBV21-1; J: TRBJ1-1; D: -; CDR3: CASSLDRQGNFTEAFF; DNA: TGTGCCAGCAGCTTAGATAGACAGGGGAACTTCACTGAAGCTTTCTTT
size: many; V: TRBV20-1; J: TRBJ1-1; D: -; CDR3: CSARVGGTEAFF; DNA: TGCAGTGCCCGAGTAGGCGGCACTGAAGCTTTCTTT
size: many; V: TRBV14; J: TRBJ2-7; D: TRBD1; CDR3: CASSQAGGNEQYF; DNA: TGTGCCAGCAGCCAAGCAGGGGGCAACGAGCAGTACTTC
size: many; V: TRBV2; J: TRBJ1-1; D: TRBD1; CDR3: CASRKETGSTEAFF; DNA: TGTGCCAGCAGGAAGGAGACAGGGTCCACTGAAGCTTTCTTT
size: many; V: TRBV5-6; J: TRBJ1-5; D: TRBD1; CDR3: CASSLNRGNNNQPQHF; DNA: TGTGCCAGCAGCTTAAACAGGGGGAACAACAATCAGCCCCAGCATTTT
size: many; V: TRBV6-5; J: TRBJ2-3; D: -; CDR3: CASSYSGTDTDTQYF; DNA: TGTGCCAGCAGTTATAGCGGGACAGACACAGATACGCAGTATTTT
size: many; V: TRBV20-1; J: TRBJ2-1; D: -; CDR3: CSARDSAVHEQFF; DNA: TGCAGTGCTAGAGATTCGGCAGTTCATGAGCAGTTCTTC
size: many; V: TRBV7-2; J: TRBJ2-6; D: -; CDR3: CASSFSYSGANVLTF; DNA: TGTGCCAGCAGCTTTTCTTACTCTGGGGCCAACGTCCTGACTTTC
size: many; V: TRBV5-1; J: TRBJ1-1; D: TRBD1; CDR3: CASSSGQRNTEAFF; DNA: TGCGCCAGCAGCTCGGGACAGAGGAACACTGAAGCTTTCTTT
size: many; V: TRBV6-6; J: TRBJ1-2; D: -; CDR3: CASSPGGAYGYTF; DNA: TGTGCCAGCAGCCCAGGTGGGGCCTATGGCTACACCTTC
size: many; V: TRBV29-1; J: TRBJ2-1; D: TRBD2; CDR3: CSACTGGGDFNEQFF; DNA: TGCAGCGCCTGCACGGGAGGAGGTGACTTCAATGAGCAGTTCTTC
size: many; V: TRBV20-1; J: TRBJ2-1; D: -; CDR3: CSARAVGGGDSYNEQFF; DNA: TGCAGTGCTAGAGCGGTTGGTGGGGGCGACTCCTACAATGAGCAGTTCTTC
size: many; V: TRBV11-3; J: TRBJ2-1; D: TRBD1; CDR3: CASSARQGRGNEQFF; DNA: TGTGCCAGCAGCGCCCGACAGGGGCGGGGTAATGAGCAGTTCTTC
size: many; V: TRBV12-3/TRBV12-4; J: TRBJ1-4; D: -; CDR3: CASSLALGPGYIAEKLFF; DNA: TGTGCCAGCAGTTTAGCCCTAGGGCCAGGTTATATCGCTGAAAAACTGTTTTTT
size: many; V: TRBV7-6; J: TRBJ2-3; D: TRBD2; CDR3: CASSFRLAGGIDDTQYF; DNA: TGTGCCAGCAGCTTTCGACTAGCGGGGGGGATTGACGATACGCAGTATTTT